The entry below describes one T cell receptor (beta chain). The germline gives CDR1 SGHNT, CDR2 YYREEE (reference sequence). This CDR3 has 15 residues. Trimming took off 1 base at V and 7 bases at J, with 18 bases between the two ends. The data stem from a study of blood T cell repertoires in COVID-19. At the level of the study: COVID-19 samples collected from the United States, Italy and Spain covered acute and convalescent phases. The cDNA or gDNA used as material had been derived from T cells, B-cell-depleted T cells, or PBMCs.

Study processing details: Quantification of nucleated cells was approximated via reference gene primer amplification. This table comes from immunoSEQ multiplex PCR, and its TCRdb copy is limited to in-frame clones, with some not included. V, J and clone size were drawn from that table, and D and trimming were deduced from the DNA. This table holds approximately 80,000 clones, approximately 88% found once. This TCR derives from a woman older than 75 with acute or convalescent COVID-19. Material for sequencing was peripheral blood. The chain joins TRBV5-4 to TRBJ2-7; possibly TRBD1 for D (6 bases). CDR3 nucleotides: TGTGCCAGCAGCTTGTCGAGGACAGAATCGGGAGAGCAGTACTTC. It translates to CASSLSRTESGEQYF. The whole variable domain, remainder taken from reference TRBV5-4 and TRBJ2-7, is ETGVTQSPTHLIKTRGQQVTLRCSSQSGHNTVSWYQQALGQGPQFIFQYYREEENGRGNFPPRFSGLQFPNYSSELNVNALELDDSALYLCASSLSRTESGEQYFGPGTRLTVT.